The 5 T cell receptor beta chains listed next were all sequenced from one sample in a study of blood T cell repertoires in COVID-19. Produced via immunoSEQ multiplex PCR; TCRdb's table is partial and in-frame only. The data show 55,000 to 75,000 clones, roughly 80% seen once. The sequencing input was peripheral blood. These receptors were obtained from a man between 65 and 85 years old who had recovered from COVID-19.

The chain has TRBV30 and TRBJ1-5; D is undetermined. V gave up 0 bases and J gave up 3 bases, with 9 bases separating them. The CDR3 covers 14 residues. Germline V CDR1 and CDR2: GTSNPN, SVGIG (reference sequence). The CDR3 DNA is TGTGCCTGGAGTGTACAGTACACCAATCAGCCCCAGCATTTT. Residues: CAWSVQYTNQPQHF.

The V call is TRBV2, the J call TRBJ1-1; D is unresolved. V lost 7 bases to trimming and J lost 0 bases, with 12 bases between them. The CDR3 is made up of 14 amino acids. The germline V gene has CDR1 SNHLY and CDR2 FYNNEI. The CDR3 reads CASNRERMNTEAFF. CDR3 sequence (DNA): TGTGCCAGCAACCGGGAAAGAATGAACACTGAAGCTTTCTTT.

The chain uses TRBV6-1 and TRBJ2-7, with 8 bases fitting TRBD1. The CDR3 consists of 15 residues. Germline V gene lookup returns CDR1 MNHNS and CDR2 SASEGT. Unmatched junction bases numbered 7, after V lost 3 bases and J lost 3 bases. In DNA form, the CDR3 reads TGTGCCAGCAGTGAGGGGACAGGTTGGGTCTACGAGCAGTACTTC. Translation: CASSEGTGWVYEQYF.

This chain connects TRBV27 to TRBJ2-7; 8 bases map to TRBD1. Germline CDR1 MNHEY, CDR2 SMNVEV (reference sequence). The junction had 9 bases not matched to a gene; V was cut back by 5 bases and J by 0 bases. The length of the CDR3 is 16 residues. The CDR3 DNA reads TGTGCCAGCAGTCCCGGGACAGGTAGTAGCTCCTACGAGCAGTACTTC. Its translation: CASSPGTGSSSYEQYF.

The genes are TRBV28 and TRBJ1-5, with D perhaps matching TRBD1 (6 bases). Germline V lookup: CDR1 MDHEN, CDR2 SYDVKM. The CDR3 loop spans 13 amino acids. The V and J ends lost 7 bases and 6 bases respectively, with 13 bases between them. The CDR3 sequence is CASKGTGTQPQHF. DNA for the CDR3: TGTGCCAGCAAAGGTACAGGGACTCAGCCCCAGCATTTT.